The clone carrying this T cell receptor (beta chain) has only a few counts. Deletions cut 0 bases from V and 3 bases from J, with 8 bases between. This CDR3 has 14 residues. CDR1 SEHNR and CDR2 FQNEAQ come from the germline V gene (reference sequence). This entry is derived from a study of OX40 agonist ivuxolimab in advanced cancers. The overall study: Dose-escalation patients' cancers were hepatocellular carcinoma, melanoma, renal cell or head and neck cancer.

Using immunoSEQ multiplex PCR, the repertoire was profiled, and TCRdb retains in-frame clones only, with some absent. The sample has fewer than 50,000 clones, roughly four fifths seen once. The clonotype comes from an adult with an advanced solid tumor such as melanoma, head and neck, liver or kidney cancer. Here the sequenced sample was CD4+ or CD8+ T cells sorted from blood, taken in a trial of the OX40 agonist ivuxolimab. The chain combines TRBV7-9 with TRBJ2-5; D call uncertain. The CDR3 DNA is TGTGCCAGCAGCTTAGCTGCAGATAAAGAGACCCAGTACTTC. Translating gives CASSLAADKETQYF. Full variable domain (outside the CDR3, taken from reference TRBV7-9 and TRBJ2-5): DTGVSQNPRHKITKRGQNVTFRCDPISEHNRLYWYRQTLGQGPEFLTYFQNEAQLEKSRLLSDRFSAERPKGSFSTLEIQRTEQGDSAMYLCASSLAADKETQYFGPGTRLLVL.